These 15 T cell receptor beta chains originate from one sample sequenced in a study of metastatic and nonmetastatic thyroid tumors. All patients were treatment-naive before thyroid surgery. Through MiXCR, TCRdb re-clonotyped the PCR reads. The table lists under 40,000 clones, roughly 15% of them singletons. The sample consisted of blood. These receptors all come from a female donor with papillary thyroid cancer or a benign thyroid nodule (not recorded which). Some clones in this sample may be carry-over from other donors' samples.

The table lists this clone with many counts. A much larger clone differs from this one at a single base, so this may be a read error. The chain carries TRBV28 and TRBJ2-7, with unresolved D. The CDR3 spans 14 residues. V dropped 2 bases and J dropped 2 bases, with 10 bases sitting between them. The germline V gene has CDR1 MDHEN and CDR2 SYDVKM. CDR3 sequence (DNA): TGTGCCAGCAGTTTAGGCAGGTATACCTACGAGCAGTACTTC. It yields the protein CASSLGRYTYEQYF.

This clone was recorded many times. The chain links TRBV20-1 to TRBJ2-3; no clear D. The CDR3 runs 12 residues. V was cut by 6 bases and J by 0 bases, with 7 bases left in between. The V gene's germline CDR1 is DFQATT and CDR2 SNEGSKA (reference sequence). CDR3 sequence (DNA): TGCAGTGCAGGCCCCAGCACAGATACGCAGTATTTT. The encoded protein is CSAGPSTDTQYF.

The V call is TRBV7-8, the J call TRBJ2-7; no clear D gene. V was pared by 3 bases and J by 4 bases, with 13 bases between. CDR1 and CDR2 (germline): SGHVS, FQNEAQ. The CDR3 spans 14 residues. The CDR3 loop reads CASSFVDPPYEQYF. In DNA, the CDR3 is TGTGCCAGCAGCTTCGTGGACCCCCCTTACGAGCAGTACTTC.

The table lists this clone with many counts. CDR3 nucleotide sequence: TGTGCCAGCAGCCCGGGGGGAGGGCCCTACAATGAGCAGTTCTTC. Translated, it gives CASSPGGGPYNEQFF. V gene TRBV7-3 combines with J gene TRBJ2-1; 7 bases agree with TRBD2. CDR1 SGHTA and CDR2 FQGTGA come from the germline V gene. The CDR3 length is 15 residues. After removal of 5 bases from V and 2 bases from J, the junction contained 6 bases not matched to a gene.

This clone showed up many times. The V call is TRBV20-1, the J call TRBJ1-5, with TRBD1 as a possible D gene (5 bases). Germline assignment: CDR1 DFQATT and CDR2 SNEGSKA (reference sequence). The CDR3 is 13 amino acids. Trimming took 6 bases from V and 2 from J, leaving 11 bases between them. The CDR3 is CSASGGGNQPQHF. In DNA, the CDR3 is TGCAGTGCCAGTGGGGGTGGCAATCAGCCCCAGCATTTT.

This clone was counted ten times or more. The J gene is TRBJ1-1, the V gene TRBV12-3 or TRBV12-4; no firm D call. This CDR3 is built from 14 residues. With 1 base removed from V and 6 bases from J, the gap between germline ends came to 12 bases. Here the CDR3 reads CASSLGPGSAEAFF. DNA for the CDR3: TGTGCCAGCAGTTTAGGTCCGGGGTCAGCTGAAGCTTTCTTT.

This clone is medium-sized (0.01 to 0.1%). The rearrangement links TRBV20-1 to TRBJ1-2; D may be TRBD1 (5 bases). This CDR3 has 14 residues. Trimming took off 6 bases at V and 1 base at J, with 15 bases between the two ends. Germline V CDR1 and CDR2: DFQATT, SNEGSKA (reference sequence). For the CDR3, the DNA is TGCAGTGCCCCAAAGACGGGACGTAACTATGGCTACACCTTC. Translating it yields CSAPKTGRNYGYTF.

The table lists this clone with a few counts. A much more abundant neighbour one base away suggests this may be a read error. The same CDR3 arises from other DNA sequences in this sample as well. V and J are TRBV9 and TRBJ2-2; TRBD1 might be the D (6 bases). From germline, CDR1 is SGDLS and CDR2 YYNGEE. The CDR3 totals 15 residues. In nucleotides, the CDR3 is TGTGCCAGCAGCGTAAGCCAGGGGATCACCGGTGAGCTGTTTTTT. Translated: CASSVSQGITGELFF.

This clone was detected many times. At one end the junction does not follow the germline gene, possibly because of a read error. This chain joins TRBV7-7 and TRBJ2-7, with 14 bases matching TRBD2. The CDR3 runs to 17 residues. CDR1 SSHAT and CDR2 FNYEAQ come from the germline V gene (reference sequence). CDR3 coding DNA: TGTGCTAGCAGCTTAGGGGGACTAGCGGGGGCAACCTACGAGCAGTACTTC. Protein sequence: CASSLGGLAGATYEQYF.

By frequency in the sample, this clone is medium-sized. The CDR3 spells CAAIYSGNTIYF. CDR3 nucleotide sequence: TGTGCCGCGATTTACTCTGGAAACACCATATATTTT. V gene TRBV6-5 combines with J gene TRBJ1-3; no clear D. The CDR3 is 12 amino acids. Germline CDR1 reads MNHEY; CDR2 reads SVGAGI. The germline V and J ends were trimmed by 11 bases and 0 bases, with 8 bases remaining between them.

This clone was counted many times. The chain links TRBV7-8 to TRBJ2-7, with TRBD1 matching over 11 bases. This CDR3 region has 16 residues. The germline V gene encodes CDR1 SGHVS and CDR2 FQNEAQ. V gave up 5 bases and J gave up 0 bases; unmatched junction bases: 6. CDR3 sequence (DNA): TGTGCCAGCAGCGACCCAGGACAGGGGGCCTCCTACGAGCAGTACTTC. Protein product: CASSDPGQGASYEQYF.

Comment on this clone: Relative to the germline gene, one junction end is altered; a read error may explain this. J is TRBJ1-1 and V is TRBV7-8; weak D call: TRBD1 (6 bases). The CDR3 consists of 13 residues. In germline, CDR1 is SGHVS, CDR2 FQNEAQ. CDR3 residues: CASSFTGNTESFF. The CDR3 DNA reads TGTGCCAGCAGCTTCACAGGGAACACTGAATCTTTCTTT.

There are many counts of this clone. J is TRBJ2-3 and V is TRBV2; 13 positions match TRBD2. The germline gives CDR1 SNHLY, CDR2 FYNNEI. CDR3 size: 18 residues. V gave up 6 bases and J gave up 4 bases; unmatched junction bases: 13. CDR3 in amino acids: CASRPHPPTSGRSDTQYF. The CDR3 nucleotides are TGTGCCAGCAGGCCCCATCCCCCGACTAGCGGGAGGTCAGATACGCAGTATTTT.

This clone was picked up many times. The chain joins TRBV29-1 to TRBJ2-3; perhaps TRBD2 as D (6 bases). Trimming left V 6 bases short and J 2 bases short, with 18 bases between. Germline V gene data show CDR1 as SQVTM and CDR2 as ANQGSEA. This CDR3 spans 15 amino acids. Here the CDR3 DNA reads TGCAGCGTGGTCCCACAAGGACTATCCACAGATACGCAGTATTTT. Protein product: CSVVPQGLSTDTQYF.

This clone appeared many times. A much bigger clone sits one base away, suggesting this may be a read error. The V gene is TRBV20-1, the J gene TRBJ2-7; 7 bases agree with TRBD1. The CDR3 spans 17 residues. The germline V gene encodes CDR1 DFQATT and CDR2 SNEGSKA (reference sequence). With V trimmed by 1 base and J by 2 bases, 14 bases remained unmatched. CDR3 in amino acids: CSARGLPGKGAPYEQYF. CDR3 in DNA: TGCAGTGCTAGAGGTCTTCCGGGGAAGGGGGCTCCCTACGAGCAGTACTTC.